The 28 T cell receptor beta chains below all came from one sample that was sequenced in a study of blood T cell repertoires in COVID-19. Method: immunoSEQ multiplex PCR; TCRdb's copy keeps in-frame clones and lacks some. The table shows about 130,000 clones, with 75% to 90% occurring only once. Specimen: PBMCs or T cells enriched from blood (not recorded which). Receptors were obtained from a woman aged 45-59 years who had recovered from COVID-19.

This chain connects TRBV7-2 to TRBJ1-2; no clear D gene. The V gene's germline CDR1 is SGHTA and CDR2 FQGNSA. The ends were cut back, 1 base at V and 11 bases at J, with 11 bases in the middle. The CDR3 contains 12 residues. The CDR3 nucleotides are TGTGCCAGCAGCTTAGGTGGCCAACCTTACACCTTC. Residues: CASSLGGQPYTF. Full variable domain (rest looked up from reference TRBV7-2 and TRBJ1-2): GAGVSQSPSNKVTEKGKDVELRCDPISGHTALYWYRQSLGQGLEFLIYFQGNSAPDKSGLPSDRFSAERTGGSVSTLTIQRTQQEDSAVYLCASSLGGQPYTFGSGTRLTVV.

Details on this clone: This may stem from a read error, because a much larger clone lies one nucleotide away. Distinct nucleotide sequences in the sample also encode this CDR3. CDR3 in DNA: TGTGCCAGCAGCTTACAGGGGAACACTGAAGCTTTCTTT. It specifies CASSLQGNTEAFF. The genes are TRBV7-3 and TRBJ1-1, with a tentative D call TRBD1 (5 bases). CDR3 length equals 13 residues. Trimming removed 2 bases from V and 1 base from J, with 5 bases in between. The germline gives CDR1 SGHTA, CDR2 FQGTGA.

The V and J genes are TRBV7-9 and TRBJ1-1; the match to TRBD1 covers 8 bases. The germline gives CDR1 SEHNR, CDR2 FQNEAQ (reference sequence). With V trimmed by 4 bases and J by 6 bases, 7 bases remained unmatched. The CDR3 length is 14 residues. The chain's CDR3 is CASSYGQGLAEAFF. The CDR3, as DNA: TGTGCCAGCAGCTACGGACAGGGTTTGGCTGAAGCTTTCTTT. Complete variable domain (other parts from reference TRBV7-9 and TRBJ1-1): DTGVSQNPRHKITKRGQNVTFRCDPISEHNRLYWYRQTLGQGPEFLTYFQNEAQLEKSRLLSDRFSAERPKGSFSTLEIQRTEQGDSAMYLCASSYGQGLAEAFFGQGTRLTVV.

The chain combines TRBV12-5 with TRBJ2-3, with 7 bases identical to TRBD1. Trimming took 0 bases from V and 4 from J; bases not matched to a gene: 7. The germline CDR1 and CDR2 sequences are LGHNT and FRNRAP. The length of the CDR3 is 16 residues. CDR3 sequence (DNA): TGTGCTAGTGGTTTGGTACAAACAGGGGTGGCAGATACGCAGTATTTT. It yields the protein CASGLVQTGVADTQYF. Looking up the rest from reference TRBV12-5 and TRBJ2-3 gives the full variable domain: DARVTQTPRHKVTEMGQEVTMRCQPILGHNTVFWYRQTMMQGLELLAYFRNRAPLDDSGMPKDRFSAEMPDATLATLKIQPSEPRDSAVYFCASGLVQTGVADTQYFGPGTRLTVL.

The rearrangement uses TRBV2 and TRBJ2-5, with 7 bases that match TRBD1. Germline CDR1 reads SNHLY; CDR2 reads FYNNEI. V trimming: 6 bases; J trimming: 4 bases; junction bases outside the gene matches: 5. The CDR3 totals 13 residues. CDR3: CASRQGLLETQYF. The CDR3, as DNA: TGTGCCAGCAGACAGGGGTTGTTAGAGACCCAGTACTTC. Combining the CDR3 with reference TRBV2 and TRBJ2-5 gives the whole variable domain EPEVTQTPSHQVTQMGQEVILRCVPISNHLYFYWYRQILGQKVEFLVSFYNNEISEKSEIFDDQFSVERPDGSNFTLKIRSTKLEDSAMYFCASRQGLLETQYFGPGTRLLVL.

The chain carries TRBV27 and TRBJ1-1, with TRBD1 matching over 8 bases. With 6 bases clipped from V and 5 bases from J, the junction kept 11 bases outside the gene matches. Germline lookup yields CDR1 MNHEY and CDR2 SMNVEV (reference sequence). This CDR3 region has 15 residues. CDR3 residues: CASSSRQGRMTEAFF. In nucleotides, the CDR3 is TGTGCCAGCAGCTCTCGACAGGGGAGGATGACTGAAGCTTTCTTT.

The gene calls are TRBV27 and TRBJ1-2; D gene ambiguous. In germline, CDR1 is MNHEY, CDR2 SMNVEV (reference sequence). Trimming cost V 6 bases and J 8 bases, with 16 bases left between them. The CDR3 extends over 13 amino acids. This chain's CDR3 is CASSLEAGRGYTF. CDR3 coding DNA: TGTGCCAGCAGCCTGGAGGCGGGCCGGGGCTACACCTTC.

In its sample, this clone was seen once. The chain joins TRBV27 to TRBJ2-7; 8 bases align to TRBD1. This CDR3 region has 15 residues. Germline values: CDR1 MNHEY, CDR2 SMNVEV (reference sequence). The junction had 4 bases not matched to a gene; V was cut back by 2 bases and J by 1 base. The CDR3 is CASSLGQGASYEQYF. In nucleotides, the CDR3 is TGTGCCAGCAGTTTAGGCCAGGGGGCTTCCTACGAGCAGTACTTC.

The chain links TRBV27 to TRBJ2-7; D is perhaps TRBD2 (6 bases). The germline gives CDR1 MNHEY, CDR2 SMNVEV (reference sequence). V was cut by 3 bases and J by 3 bases, with 15 bases left in between. The CDR3 length is 15 residues. CDR3 sequence reads: CASSFGGLRGYEQYF. CDR3 nucleotide sequence: TGTGCCAGCAGTTTTGGAGGACTAAGAGGCTACGAGCAGTACTTC.

The chain joins TRBV10-1 to TRBJ2-5; 8 nucleotides match TRBD2. The CDR3 has 16 residues. V shed 0 bases, J shed 2 bases, and the junction held 5 bases outside the gene matches. Germline CDR1 and CDR2: WNHNN and SYGVQD (reference sequence). The CDR3 sequence: CASSESLVAGQETQYF. DNA for the CDR3: TGCGCCAGCAGTGAGTCGCTGGTAGCGGGGCAAGAGACCCAGTACTTC.

The table lists this clone with a few counts. The chain uses TRBV7-8 and TRBJ1-2; D is undetermined. Looked up from germline, CDR1 is SGHVS and CDR2 is FQNEAQ. Trimming took off 1 base at V and 2 bases at J, with 14 bases between the two ends. This CDR3 is 16 amino acids long. CDR3 DNA sequence: TGTGCCAGCAGCTTAGAACTAGCAGGAGTGAACTATGGCTACACCTTC. It translates to CASSLELAGVNYGYTF.

The chain couples TRBV7-2 to TRBJ1-2, with 7 bases lining up with TRBD1. With V trimmed by 9 bases and J by 5 bases, 12 bases remained unmatched. The CDR3 is made up of 14 amino acids. Germline CDR1 SGHTA, CDR2 FQGNSA. CDR3 residues: CARTSRDSTYGYTF. As DNA, the CDR3 is TGTGCCAGAACGTCAAGGGACAGCACTTATGGCTACACCTTC.

The V gene is TRBV30, the J gene TRBJ1-1, with D hard to call. Germline CDR1 and CDR2: GTSNPN and SVGIG (reference sequence). The V gene lost 2 bases and the J gene lost 4 bases, with 17 bases spanning the gap. The CDR3 runs 15 residues. CDR3 bases: TGTGCCTGGAGTAGCCTAATGGGCGGGATCACTGAAGCTTTCTTT. Translating it yields CAWSSLMGGITEAFF.

The V call is TRBV13, the J call TRBJ2-1; 7 positions agree with TRBD2. Germline V gene lookup returns CDR1 PRHDT and CDR2 FYEKMQ (reference sequence). CDR3 size: 15 residues. Trimming at V came to 3 bases and at J to 8 bases, leaving 10 bases not matched to a gene. The CDR3 protein is CASSFGAGAGDEQFF. The CDR3 DNA reads TGTGCCAGCAGCTTCGGGGCCGGGGCGGGGGATGAGCAGTTCTTC. The full variable domain, its missing parts supplied by reference TRBV13 and TRBJ2-1, is AAGVIQSPRHLIKEKRETATLKCYPIPRHDTVYWYQQGPGQDPQFLISFYEKMQSDKGSIPDRFSAQQFSDYHSELNMSSLELGDSALYFCASSFGAGAGDEQFFGPGTRLTVL.

The chain carries TRBV5-1 and TRBJ1-2; D is unclear. The germline V and J ends were trimmed by 0 bases and 9 bases, with 12 bases remaining between them. The CDR3 extends over 13 amino acids. CDR1 is SGHRS, CDR2 YFSETQ, per germline. CDR3 in amino acids: CASSLGRQVRYTF. The CDR3 DNA reads as TGCGCCAGCAGCTTGGGACGACAAGTTCGCTACACCTTC.

This clone has a single count. V and J are TRBV2 and TRBJ2-3; 10 bases line up with TRBD2. The CDR3 has 14 amino acids. The trim removed 1 base at V and 8 bases at J, leaving 3 bases unmatched. CDR1 is SNHLY, CDR2 FYNNEI, per germline. CDR3 in amino acids: CASSEGVAGGTQYF. CDR3 bases: TGTGCCAGCAGTGAAGGAGTAGCGGGGGGTACGCAGTATTTT.

The rearrangement links TRBV10-3 to TRBJ2-5; 8 bases are shared with TRBD1. Germline CDR1 is ENHRY and CDR2 is SYGVKD. The CDR3 contains 17 residues. V trimming: 0 bases; J trimming: 5 bases; junction bases outside the gene matches: 11. CDR3 nucleotides: TGTGCCATCAGTGAGTCAGGCAGGGGGCCTATGGGGGAGACCCAGTACTTC. It is translated as CAISESGRGPMGETQYF.

V usage is TRBV12-3 or TRBV12-4 and J usage is TRBJ1-2, with TRBD1 matching over 7 bases. The V gene end was trimmed by 3 bases and the J gene end by 4 bases; junction bases not matched to a gene: 2. CDR3 size: 13 residues. For the CDR3, the DNA is TGTGCCAGCAGTTTCCGGGACAGCTATGGCTACACCTTC. Encoded protein: CASSFRDSYGYTF.

As to this clone: The same CDR3 arises from other DNA sequences in this sample as well. The chain is built from TRBV5-1 and TRBJ1-1; weak D call: TRBD1 (5 bases). CDR3 length equals 14 residues. V was trimmed by 4 bases and J by 1 base, leaving 11 bases between them. Looked up from germline, CDR1 is SGHRS and CDR2 is YFSETQ. This chain's CDR3 is CASSLLGGNTEAFF. The DNA for the CDR3 is TGCGCCAGCAGCCTGCTCGGGGGGAACACTGAAGCTTTCTTT.

The rearrangement uses TRBV10-2 and TRBJ2-5; 10 nucleotides agree with TRBD1. V was pared by 5 bases and J by 2 bases, with 5 bases of the junction left unmatched. Germline loops: CDR1 WSHSY, CDR2 SAAADI. The CDR3 runs 15 residues. CDR3 nucleotide sequence: TGCGCCAGCAGTACCGGGACAGGGGCACAAGAGACCCAGTACTTC. Amino acids: CASSTGTGAQETQYF.

This CDR3 reads CASQGGSYEQYF. Here the CDR3 DNA reads TGTGCCAGCCAGGGAGGCTCCTACGAGCAGTACTTC. The rearrangement uses TRBV3-1 (or the pseudogene TRBV3-2) and TRBJ2-7; D might be TRBD2 (6 bases). Germline CDR1 reads LGHDT; CDR2 reads YNNKEL (reference sequence). The V end was cut by 8 bases, the J end by 0 bases, with 8 bases between. The CDR3 contains 12 residues.

The V and J genes are TRBV9 and TRBJ2-2, with 8 bases identical to TRBD2. The CDR3 spans 16 residues. Germline CDR1 is SGDLS and CDR2 is YYNGEE. With V trimmed by 4 bases and J by 5 bases, 10 bases remained unmatched. The chain's CDR3 is CASSKLAGGPTGELFF. The CDR3, as DNA: TGTGCCAGCAGCAAGCTGGCGGGGGGCCCTACCGGGGAGCTGTTTTTT.

This rearrangement joins TRBV9 to TRBJ2-1; 8 nucleotides line up with TRBD2. V shed 5 bases and J 7 bases; nucleotides not matched to a gene: 11. This CDR3 is built from 15 residues. Germline CDR1 SGDLS, CDR2 YYNGEE. The CDR3 sequence: CASSITGGPWNEQFF. DNA for the CDR3: TGTGCCAGCAGTATTACGGGGGGGCCCTGGAATGAGCAGTTCTTC.

V and J are TRBV5-1 and TRBJ2-7, with D possibly being TRBD1 (6 bases). Germline values: CDR1 SGHRS, CDR2 YFSETQ. The CDR3 is 14 amino acids. V lost 1 base and J lost 2, with 10 bases in between. The CDR3 DNA sequence: TGCGCCAGCAGCTTGTTTGCAGGGGCCTACGAGCAGTACTTC. This encodes CASSLFAGAYEQYF. Together with reference TRBV5-1 and TRBJ2-7, the CDR3 gives the full variable domain: KAGVTQTPRYLIKTRGQQVTLSCSPISGHRSVSWYQQTPGQGLQFLFEYFSETQRNKGNFPGRFSGRQFSNSRSEMNVSTLELGDSALYLCASSLFAGAYEQYFGPGTRLTVT.

The chain is built from TRBV5-1 and TRBJ2-3, with 7 bases lining up with TRBD1. The CDR3 runs to 15 residues. V lost 3 bases to trimming and J lost 4 bases; unmatched junction nucleotides: 8. Germline V gives CDR1 SGHRS, CDR2 YFSETQ. The CDR3 DNA sequence: TGCGCCAGCAGCTCCAACAGGGGATGGGCAGATACGCAGTATTTT. It encodes CASSSNRGWADTQYF.

This clone was detected a few times. The chain employs TRBV2 and TRBJ1-4, with 8 bases that match TRBD1. CDR3 length: 15 residues. Germline CDR1 reads SNHLY; CDR2 reads FYNNEI. The V gene end was trimmed by 0 bases and the J gene end by 8 bases; junction bases not matched to a gene: 5. Here the CDR3 DNA reads TGTGCCAGCAGTGAAGCTCAGGGGGCAGGGGAAAAACTGTTTTTT. Translation: CASSEAQGAGEKLFF.

The rearrangement joins TRBV14 to TRBJ2-4, with 11 bases fitting TRBD1. CDR1 is SGHDN and CDR2 is FVKESK in the germline V gene. CDR3 length equals 14 residues. With V trimmed by 4 bases and J by 10 bases, 6 bases remained unmatched. The CDR3 sequence is CASSRGTGGGIQYF. CDR3 DNA sequence: TGTGCCAGCAGCCGAGGGACAGGGGGAGGTATTCAGTACTTC.

This chain connects TRBV7-9 to TRBJ2-2; 8 bases agree with TRBD2. CDR3 length equals 15 residues. The V segment lost 8 bases and the J segment 4 bases; nucleotides outside the gene matches: 9. Germline lookup yields CDR1 SEHNR and CDR2 FQNEAQ (reference sequence). CDR3 DNA: TGTGCCAGCCGGAACCTAGCGGGCGGCACCGGGGAGCTGTTTTTT. Encoded protein: CASRNLAGGTGELFF.